A single sample is the source of the 17 T cell receptor beta chains below, sequenced in a study of CD8 T cells in Susac syndrome (dated by TCRdb to between 2018 and 2020). The method behind the library was the immunoSEQ multiplex PCR assay. RNA was extracted with the RNeasy kit and roughly 0.5 to 1 ug was reverse transcribed using random hexamers. Through fastp at Q25 and MiXCR, TCRdb rebuilt clones from the public reads, retaining in-frame beta chains. Identical CDR3 proteins give one entry, which carries the most common genes and DNA. The sample table lists approximately 200,000 distinct CDR3 sequences, 85% to 95% of them with a count of one. Together, the top ten hold 0.082% of the sample. Sequenced: CD4+ T cells from PBMCs. The receptors shown here come from a human donor with multiple sclerosis.

V gene TRBV3-1 combines with J gene TRBJ1-1; D perhaps matches TRBD1 (5 bases). Germline V gene sequence: CDR1 LGHDT, CDR2 YNNKEL (reference sequence). This CDR3 is built from 16 residues. V was cut by 1 base and J by 3 bases, with 15 bases left in between. The CDR3 DNA reads as TGTGCCAGCAGCCAAGTTTGGGGGGTTGAGGACACTGAAGCTTTCTTT. It yields the protein CASSQVWGVEDTEAFF.

The gene calls are TRBV20-1 and TRBJ1-2; no firm D call. Trimming removed 0 bases from V and 4 bases from J, with 9 bases in between. The CDR3 length is 13 residues. CDR1 is DFQATT, CDR2 SNEGSKA, per germline (reference sequence). The CDR3 is CSARDGASYGYTF. The DNA of the CDR3 is TGCAGTGCTAGAGATGGAGCCTCCTATGGCTACACCTTC.

The chain combines TRBV20-1 with TRBJ2-5; possible D gene TRBD2, 6 bases. V lost 0 bases to trimming and J lost 2 bases, with 10 bases between them. CDR3 length: 14 residues. Germline CDR1 is DFQATT and CDR2 is SNEGSKA (reference sequence). DNA of the CDR3: TGCAGTGCTAGAGATCGACGGGGGCAAGAGACCCAGTACTTC. Its protein is CSARDRRGQETQYF.

The chain combines TRBV3-1 with TRBJ1-1; D ambiguous. V was clipped by 3 bases and J by 11 bases, with 19 bases between them. The CDR3 runs 14 residues. Germline V lookup: CDR1 LGHDT, CDR2 YNNKEL (reference sequence). CDR3 sequence: CASSQGDRPGTAFF. CDR3 DNA: TGTGCCAGCAGCCAGGGTGATAGGCCCGGCACGGCTTTCTTT.

The chain recombines TRBV30 with TRBJ1-1; D not certain. CDR1 and CDR2 (germline): GTSNPN, SVGIG (reference sequence). The CDR3 covers 13 residues. Trimming stripped 0 bases from V and 1 base from J, with 6 bases between. CDR3 in DNA: TGTGCCTGGAGTGTAATGAGGAACACTGAAGCTTTCTTT. This codes for CAWSVMRNTEAFF.

For the CDR3, the DNA is TGTGCCAGCAGCTTAGATGTATCGGGGGAGCTGTTTTTT. Protein: CASSLDVSGELFF. This chain links TRBV13 with TRBJ2-2; D not resolved. Germline CDR1 reads PRHDT; CDR2 reads FYEKMQ (reference sequence). V was trimmed by 1 base and J by 8 bases, leaving 8 bases between them. This CDR3 spans 13 amino acids.

The chain employs TRBV20-1 and TRBJ2-5; the match to TRBD1 covers 11 bases. Unmatched junction bases numbered 0, after V lost 1 base and J lost 5 bases. The germline V gene has CDR1 DFQATT and CDR2 SNEGSKA (reference sequence). The CDR3 has 13 residues. CDR3 loop: CSARGTGGETQYF. The CDR3 nucleotides are TGCAGTGCTAGAGGGACAGGGGGCGAGACCCAGTACTTC.

This chain connects TRBV3-1 to TRBJ2-5; D is ambiguous. The ends were cut back, 2 bases at V and 3 bases at J, with 13 bases in the middle. The CDR3 loop spans 15 amino acids. Looked up from germline, CDR1 is LGHDT and CDR2 is YNNKEL (reference sequence). CDR3 nucleotide sequence: TGTGCCAGCAGCCAAACGGCCCTAAACAAAGAGACCCAGTACTTC. It is translated as CASSQTALNKETQYF.

The rearrangement uses TRBV29-1 and TRBJ1-1; D is unclear. V lost 5 bases, J lost 0 bases, and 10 bases lay in between. CDR1 is SQVTM, CDR2 ANQGSEA, per germline. The CDR3 totals 13 residues. The DNA for the CDR3 is TGCAGCGTTACCCCAATAATGAACACTGAAGCTTTCTTT. Its translation: CSVTPIMNTEAFF.

This clonotype was observed a single time. The chain joins TRBV5-4 to TRBJ1-2, with TRBD1 matching 7 bases. J lost 7 bases, V lost 1 base, and 4 bases had no gene match. Germline V gives CDR1 SGHNT, CDR2 YYREEE (reference sequence). CDR3 size: 13 residues. Here the CDR3 DNA reads TGTGCCAGCAGCTTGCAGGGGGTCTCTGGCTACACCTTC. Amino acids: CASSLQGVSGYTF.

V gene TRBV6-5 combines with J gene TRBJ1-1; a possible D gene is TRBD1 (5 bases). The CDR3 has 14 residues. Trimming stripped 6 bases from V and 5 bases from J, with 16 bases between. In germline, CDR1 is MNHEY, CDR2 SVGAGI. CDR3 sequence (DNA): TGTGCCAGCAGGGCGGGACCCCGGGGGACTGAAGCTTTCTTT. Translated: CASRAGPRGTEAFF.

The CDR3 DNA reads as TGTGCCAGCAGCACCTCGACAGGGGCTTCACCCCTCCACTTT. Translating it yields CASSTSTGASPLHF. V is TRBV7-8 and J is TRBJ1-6, with 8 bases aligning to TRBD1. Losses at the gene ends were 5 bases for V and 9 bases for J; bases not matched to a gene: 6. There are 14 residues in the CDR3. The germline V gene encodes CDR1 SGHVS and CDR2 FQNEAQ. Full variable domain (missing parts from reference TRBV7-8 and TRBJ1-6): GAGVSQSPRYKVAKRGQDVALRCDPISGHVSLFWYQQALGQGPEFLTYFQNEAQLDKSGLPSDRFFAERPEGSVSTLKIQRTQQEDSAVYLCASSTSTGASPLHFGNGTRLTVT.

This chain connects TRBV12-3 or TRBV12-4 to TRBJ1-5; maybe TRBD1 (5 bases). Trimming shortened V by 6 bases and J by 7 bases, and 10 bases separated the two germline ends. The CDR3 consists of 12 residues. The CDR3 nucleotides are TGTGCCAGCAGAGCCGGGACCCAGCCCCAGCATTTT. It encodes CASRAGTQPQHF.

The chain employs TRBV7-2 and TRBJ2-1; 8 positions match TRBD2. The CDR3 contains 15 residues. V shed 1 base and J 7 bases; nucleotides not matched to a gene: 6. CDR1 SGHTA and CDR2 FQGNSA come from the germline V gene. CDR3 nucleotide sequence: TGTGCCAGCAGCTTAGGAATGAGCGGGGGAAATGAGCAGTTCTTC. Translated, it gives CASSLGMSGGNEQFF.

This clonotype was counted once. V and J are TRBV3-1 and TRBJ1-1; D uncertain. This CDR3 comprises 13 residues. Germline V lookup: CDR1 LGHDT, CDR2 YNNKEL (reference sequence). Deletions cut 0 bases from V and 6 bases from J, with 8 bases between. The CDR3 reads CASSQDAASEAFF. The CDR3 DNA is TGTGCCAGCAGCCAAGATGCCGCCTCTGAAGCTTTCTTT. Combining the CDR3 with reference TRBV3-1 and TRBJ1-1 gives the whole variable domain DTAVSQTPKYLVTQMGNDKSIKCEQNLGHDTMYWYKQDSKKFLKIMFSYNNKELIINETVPNRFSPKSPDKAHLNLHINSLELGDSAVYFCASSQDAASEAFFGQGTRLTVV.

The chain links TRBV20-1 to TRBJ1-5; no definite D call. CDR1 DFQATT and CDR2 SNEGSKA come from the germline V gene (reference sequence). Trimming pared 3 bases from V and 5 bases from J, leaving 14 bases between. This CDR3 region has 14 residues. The DNA for the CDR3 is TGCAGTGCTAGGTACGGATTGGATTATCAGCCCCAGCATTTT. Its protein is CSARYGLDYQPQHF.

This chain uses TRBV30 with TRBJ1-5, with TRBD1 identical over 8 bases. Germline CDR1 is GTSNPN and CDR2 is SVGIG (reference sequence). CDR3 length: 16 residues. V lost 0 bases, J lost 4 bases, and 8 bases stayed unmatched. CDR3 nucleotides: TGTGCCTGGAGTGTAGGTTGGGACAGGAAAAATCAGCCCCAGCATTTT. Amino acids: CAWSVGWDRKNQPQHF.